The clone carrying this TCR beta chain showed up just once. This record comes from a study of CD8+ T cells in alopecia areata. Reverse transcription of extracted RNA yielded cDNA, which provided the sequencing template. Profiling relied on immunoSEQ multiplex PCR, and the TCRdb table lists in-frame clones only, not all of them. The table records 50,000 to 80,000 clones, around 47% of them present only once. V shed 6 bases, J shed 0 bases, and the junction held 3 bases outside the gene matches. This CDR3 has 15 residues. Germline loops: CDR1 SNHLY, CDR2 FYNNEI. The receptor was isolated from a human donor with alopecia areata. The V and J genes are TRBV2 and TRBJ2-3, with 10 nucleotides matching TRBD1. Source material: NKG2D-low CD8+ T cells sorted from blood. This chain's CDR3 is CASSGTGASTDTQYF. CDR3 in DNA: TGTGCCAGCAGCGGGACAGGGGCCAGCACAGATACGCAGTATTTT.